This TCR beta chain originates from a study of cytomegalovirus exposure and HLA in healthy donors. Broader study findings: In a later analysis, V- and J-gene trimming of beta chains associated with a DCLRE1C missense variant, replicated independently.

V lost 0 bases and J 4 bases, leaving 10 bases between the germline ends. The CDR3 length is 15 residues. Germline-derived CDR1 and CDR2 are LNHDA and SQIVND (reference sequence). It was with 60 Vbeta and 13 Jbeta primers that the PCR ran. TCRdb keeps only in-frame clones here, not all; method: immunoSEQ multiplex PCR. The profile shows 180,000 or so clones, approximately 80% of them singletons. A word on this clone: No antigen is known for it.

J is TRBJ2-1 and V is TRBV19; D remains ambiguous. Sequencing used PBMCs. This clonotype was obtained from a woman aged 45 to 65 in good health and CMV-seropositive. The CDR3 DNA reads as TGTGCCAGTAGTATAGAGGGCTGGGCGTACAATGAGCAGTTCTTC. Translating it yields CASSIEGWAYNEQFF.